The 19 T cell receptor beta chains reported below all come from one sample, sequenced in a study of T cells in Graves' hyperthyroidism and ophthalmopathy. Using RNA transcripts as the source, TCR beta CDR3 regions were amplified. First-round RT-PCR targeting the TCR CDR3 was performed with the HTBI primer set. One entry per CDR3 protein results from TCRdb running MiXCR on the multiplex PCR reads. Seen here are a few hundred thousand distinct CDR3 sequences, roughly 15% observed once, and the top ten hold 13%. Sequencing input: blood. These receptors all come from a woman in her 40s with Graves' hyperthyroidism that later progressed to Graves' ophthalmopathy.

At least ten counts were recorded for this clonotype. The chain has TRBV10-3 and TRBJ2-7, with D possibly being TRBD1 (6 bases). From germline, CDR1 is ENHRY and CDR2 SYGVKD. Trimming took off 8 bases at V and 7 bases at J, with 15 bases between the two ends. The CDR3 has 12 amino acids. The CDR3 sequence: CAILGAGTEQYF. CDR3 nucleotides: TGTGCCATCTTGGGGGCAGGGACGGAGCAGTACTTC.

The chain is built from TRBV4-1 and TRBJ1-5; 7 bases align to TRBD1. The CDR3 totals 14 residues. The V gene end was trimmed by 0 bases and the J gene end by 15 bases; junction bases not matched to a gene: 11. Germline V gives CDR1 MGHRA, CDR2 YSYEKL. The CDR3 sequence is CASSQDGQARTRHF. The DNA for the CDR3 is TGCGCCAGCAGCCAAGACGGACAGGCTCGGACCCGGCATTTT.

The V gene is TRBV6-5, the J gene TRBJ2-7; 7 bases line up with TRBD2. This CDR3 region has 14 residues. Looked up from germline, CDR1 is MNHEY and CDR2 is SVGAGI. The junction had 6 bases not matched to a gene; V was cut back by 2 bases and J by 5 bases. The CDR3 nucleotides read TGTGCCAGCAGTTACGGGGCGGGAGCCAACGAGCAGTACTTC. Amino acids: CASSYGAGANEQYF.

This clonotype was observed at least ten times. This chain uses TRBV12-3 or TRBV12-4 with TRBJ2-3; TRBD2 matches 12 bases. CDR3 length equals 22 residues. J gave up 0 bases and V 3 bases, and 19 bases lay outside the gene matches. This CDR3 is CASSFGTVGTSGPRGSTDTQYF. CDR3 nucleotide sequence: TGTGCCAGCAGTTTTGGGACAGTCGGGACTAGCGGGCCCCGGGGAAGCACAGATACGCAGTATTTT.

This clonotype has a count of ten or more. As DNA, the CDR3 is TGTGCCGGCCACGACGACAGGGGGAACTCACCCCTCCACTTT. This sequence encodes CAGHDDRGNSPLHF. The V and J genes are TRBV6-1 and TRBJ1-6, with 9 positions matching TRBD1. CDR1 is MNHNS and CDR2 is SASEGT in the germline V gene. J was trimmed by 10 bases and V by 11 bases; bases with no gene match: 12. CDR3 length: 14 amino acids.

This clonotype came up a few times. As DNA, the CDR3 is TGTGCCAGCAGCTTTGTGGGCCCTGGGGCCAACGTCCTGACTTTC. It translates to CASSFVGPGANVLTF. The chain joins TRBV5-4 to TRBJ2-6; unclear D gene. Deletions cut 2 bases from V and 2 bases from J, with 8 bases between. Germline CDR1 and CDR2: SGHNT and YYREEE (reference sequence). The CDR3 totals 15 residues. Looking up the rest from reference TRBV5-4 and TRBJ2-6 gives the full variable domain: ETGVTQSPTHLIKTRGQQVTLRCSSQSGHNTVSWYQQALGQGPQFIFQYYREEENGRGNFPPRFSGLQFPNYSSELNVNALELDDSALYLCASSFVGPGANVLTFGAGSRLTVL.

This clonotype has just one count. The V gene is TRBV4-2, the J gene TRBJ2-7; TRBD2 agrees at 8 bases. The CDR3 loop spans 16 amino acids. Germline loops: CDR1 LGHNA, CDR2 YNFKEQ. The trim removed 3 bases at V and 0 bases at J, leaving 7 bases unmatched. The CDR3 region has the DNA TGTGCCAGCAGCCAGCGGACTAGCCGTTACTCCTACGAGCAGTACTTC. Residues: CASSQRTSRYSYEQYF.

The table lists this clonotype with many counts. A much larger clone is a single base away; this may be a read error. A read error is likely, as this CDR3 ends without the conserved phenylalanine or tryptophan. The chain carries TRBV7-9 and TRBJ2-7, with 7 bases fitting TRBD2. V trimming: 5 bases; J trimming: 3 bases; junction bases outside the gene matches: 7. The germline V gene encodes CDR1 SEHNR and CDR2 FQNEAQ (reference sequence). The CDR3 sequence is 14 residues long. CDR3 amino acids: CASSPRLALYEQYL. CDR3 DNA sequence: TGTGCCAGCAGCCCAAGACTAGCCCTCTACGAGCAGTACCTC.

This clonotype was seen repeatedly, ten times or more. The chain combines TRBV27 with TRBJ2-3, with D perhaps TRBD1 (6 bases). The CDR3 loop spans 15 amino acids. Trimming pared 6 bases from V and 1 base from J, leaving 14 bases between. Germline CDR1 is MNHEY and CDR2 is SMNVEV (reference sequence). CDR3 amino acids: CASSTDRSRTDTQYF. Here the CDR3 DNA reads TGTGCCAGCAGCACGGACAGATCCCGCACAGATACGCAGTATTTT.

This clonotype was seen ten or more times. The rearrangement uses TRBV6-1 and TRBJ1-5; tentatively, D is TRBD1 (6 bases). The CDR3 spans 16 residues. The V end was cut by 2 bases, the J end by 7 bases, with 18 bases between. Germline loops: CDR1 MNHNS, CDR2 SASEGT. The CDR3 DNA sequence: TGTGCCAGCAGTGAATTTGGGCAGGGGATAAGACAGCCCCAGCATTTT. This gives the protein CASSEFGQGIRQPQHF.

This clonotype was observed at least ten times. The V call is TRBV27, the J call TRBJ2-2, with D possibly matching TRBD2 (5 bases). CDR1 is MNHEY, CDR2 SMNVEV, per germline (reference sequence). This CDR3 contains 15 residues. Trimming stripped 3 bases from V and 2 bases from J, with 10 bases between. CDR3 sequence reads: CASSFHGRNTGELFF. The DNA of the CDR3 is TGTGCCAGCAGTTTTCATGGGAGAAACACCGGGGAGCTGTTTTTT.

This clonotype showed up many times. The chain has TRBV10-3 and TRBJ2-5, with D unresolved. The V end was cut by 3 bases, the J end by 1 base, with 6 bases between. This CDR3 comprises 13 residues. CDR1 and CDR2 (germline): ENHRY, SYGVKD. The CDR3 protein is CAISDEAQETQYF. The CDR3 nucleotides are TGTGCCATCAGTGATGAGGCCCAAGAGACCCAGTACTTC.

This clonotype was detected many times. The chain couples TRBV9 to TRBJ2-3; D unclear. Per the germline V gene, CDR1 is SGDLS and CDR2 is YYNGEE. The CDR3 is 14 residues long. Trimming pared 3 bases from V and 0 bases from J, leaving 8 bases between. The CDR3 DNA reads as TGTGCCAGCAGCGCTTTAGGGAGCACAGATACGCAGTATTTT. Amino acids: CASSALGSTDTQYF.

The table lists this clonotype with many counts. The chain combines TRBV12-3 or TRBV12-4 with TRBJ1-6, with 11 bases aligning to TRBD1. V dropped 1 base and J dropped 10; count of bases not matched to a gene: 3. The CDR3 totals 15 residues. Here the CDR3 DNA reads TGTGCCAGCAGTTTAGGGGACAGGGGGACCTCACCCCTCCACTTT. It translates to CASSLGDRGTSPLHF.

Ten or more counts support this clonotype. The chain is built from TRBV20-1 and TRBJ2-1; TRBD2 might be the D (5 bases). V was cut by 7 bases and J by 4 bases, with 23 bases left in between. The CDR3 is 16 amino acids. CDR1 and CDR2 from the germline V gene are DFQATT and SNEGSKA (reference sequence). The CDR3 loop reads CSVSLLGRDIYNEQFF. As DNA, the CDR3 is TGCAGTGTCTCCTTGCTGGGCCGGGATATATACAATGAGCAGTTCTTC.

This clonotype has at least ten counts. The CDR3 loop reads CASSEWGLQETQYF. Here the CDR3 DNA reads TGTGCCAGCAGCGAATGGGGGCTCCAAGAGACCCAGTACTTC. The V and J genes are TRBV2 and TRBJ2-5; tentative D call: TRBD1 (6 bases). V lost 6 bases, J lost 1 base, and 12 bases lay in between. This CDR3 is built from 14 residues. The germline V gene encodes CDR1 SNHLY and CDR2 FYNNEI.

Concerning this clonotype: At one boundary the junction diverges from the germline segment, which might be a read error. The CDR3 sequence: CASTILHGCSYEQYF. CDR3 nucleotide sequence: TGTGCGAGCACCATCCTACACGGTTGCTCCTACGAGCAGTACTTC. The chain carries TRBV11-1 and TRBJ2-7; D uncertain. CDR3 size: 15 residues. The germline CDR1 and CDR2 sequences are SGHAT and FQDESV (reference sequence).

This clonotype appeared many times. The chain has TRBV6-1 and TRBJ1-1, with unresolved D. With 2 bases removed from V and 6 bases from J, the gap between germline ends came to 7 bases. This CDR3 is 12 amino acids long. Germline assignment: CDR1 MNHNS and CDR2 SASEGT. CDR3 sequence (DNA): TGTGCCAGCAGTGAACTTTATTCTGAAGCTTTCTTT. This codes for CASSELYSEAFF.

This clonotype was counted between two and nine times. The J gene is TRBJ1-5, the V gene TRBV20-1, with D possibly TRBD1 on 5 matching bases. The germline CDR1 and CDR2 sequences are DFQATT and SNEGSKA (reference sequence). V lost 1 base, J lost 7 bases, and 17 bases lay in between. This CDR3 comprises 15 residues. The CDR3 reads CSARGFQGAGQPQHF. The CDR3 region has the DNA TGCAGTGCTAGAGGCTTCCAAGGGGCCGGGCAGCCCCAGCATTTT.